This T cell receptor beta chain was found in a study of regulatory T cells in long-lasting Graves disease. Germline CDR1 is MNHNS and CDR2 is SASEGT. This CDR3 spans 13 amino acids. The V end was cut by 7 bases, the J end by 6 bases, with 15 bases between. The authors built TCR beta libraries using iRepertoire HTBI primers and Arm-PCR of CDR3 regions. Using its own MiXCR run on the multiplex PCR reads, TCRdb lists one record per CDR3 protein. The data contain 600,000 to 650,000 distinct CDR3 sequences, about 16% of them singletons. Time point here: newly diagnosed GD, antithyroid drugs for less than 3 months. From PBMCs, RNA was extracted and then used to make the TCR library. The data were also submitted as part of a second study, on T cells in Graves' hyperthyroidism and ophthalmopathy. This second study notes: Separating ophthalmopathy from stable hyperthyroidism was achieved by a 13 V-J model. Ophthalmopathy prediction by the model preceded onset by a median approximately six months.

The rearrangement links TRBV6-1 to TRBJ1-1, with a possible D match to TRBD1 (5 bases). The sequences come from peripheral blood mononuclear cells (PBMCs), collected at new diagnosis, from a patient treated with antithyroid drugs. The receptor's source is a woman under 40 with Graves disease. The CDR3 spells CASKWEGTSEAFF. CDR3 nucleotides: TGTGCCAGCAAATGGGAGGGGACGTCTGAAGCTTTCTTT.